A single sample is the source of the 18 T cell receptor beta chains below, sequenced in a study of blood T cell repertoires in COVID-19. Profiled with immunoSEQ multiplex PCR; TCRdb holds only in-frame clones, not every one. The sample records over 40,000 clones, 75% to 85% being singletons. The material sequenced was peripheral blood. The source is a human donor in a cohort sampled during active COVID-19.

The chain links TRBV5-8 to TRBJ2-5, with D uncertain. CDR1 is SGHTS and CDR2 is YDEGEE in the germline V gene. The germline V and J ends were trimmed by 0 bases and 3 bases, with 6 bases remaining between them. This CDR3 region has 13 residues. CDR3 loop: CASSLGLEETQYF. DNA for the CDR3: TGTGCCAGCAGCTTGGGACTCGAAGAGACCCAGTACTTC. The complete variable domain, with remaining parts taken from reference TRBV5-8 and TRBJ2-5, reads EAGVTQSPTHLIKTRGQQATLRCSPISGHTSVYWYQQALGLGLQFLLWYDEGEERNRGNFPPRFSGRQFPNYSSELNVNALELEDSALYLCASSLGLEETQYFGPGTRLLVL.

The chain recombines TRBV7-9 with TRBJ2-3; no reliable D call. The ends were cut back, 10 bases at V and 0 bases at J, with 14 bases in the middle. The CDR3 is 14 residues long. CDR1 is SEHNR, CDR2 FQNEAQ, per germline (reference sequence). CDR3 sequence (DNA): TGTGCCACCAGTGGAGAAGGTAGCACAGATACGCAGTATTTT. Its translation is CATSGEGSTDTQYF.

This chain joins TRBV5-1 and TRBJ2-1; 11 positions agree with TRBD2. The V gene end was trimmed by 4 bases and the J gene end by 6 bases; junction bases not matched to a gene: 9. CDR1 SGHRS and CDR2 YFSETQ come from the germline V gene. This CDR3 is 16 amino acids long. The CDR3 sequence: CASSPLLAGGVNEQFF. The CDR3 coding sequence is TGCGCCAGCAGCCCTCTCCTAGCGGGAGGCGTCAATGAGCAGTTCTTC.

The chain combines TRBV5-1 with TRBJ2-4; 8 bases align to TRBD1. Per germline, CDR1 SGHRS and CDR2 YFSETQ. The V gene end was trimmed by 3 bases and the J gene end by 3 bases; junction bases not matched to a gene: 8. The CDR3 loop spans 16 amino acids. The CDR3 region is CASSSGQGWDKNIQYF. CDR3 in DNA: TGCGCCAGCAGCTCTGGACAGGGTTGGGACAAAAACATTCAGTACTTC. Based on the CDR3 plus reference TRBV5-1 and TRBJ2-4, the full variable domain is KAGVTQTPRYLIKTRGQQVTLSCSPISGHRSVSWYQQTPGQGLQFLFEYFSETQRNKGNFPGRFSGRQFSNSRSEMNVSTLELGDSALYLCASSSGQGWDKNIQYFGAGTRLSVL.

V gene TRBV5-4 combines with J gene TRBJ2-3, with D possibly matching TRBD2 (6 bases). The CDR3 sequence is 16 residues long. The ends were cut back, 0 bases at V and 0 bases at J, with 11 bases in the middle. Germline-derived CDR1 and CDR2 are SGHNT and YYREEE (reference sequence). CDR3: CASSLALAASTDTQYF. CDR3 nucleotide sequence: TGTGCCAGCAGCTTGGCATTAGCGGCAAGCACAGATACGCAGTATTTT.

This chain connects TRBV7-2 to TRBJ2-3, with 8 bases lining up with TRBD1. The V segment lost 2 bases and the J segment 3 bases; nucleotides outside the gene matches: 7. The CDR3 is made up of 16 amino acids. Germline V gives CDR1 SGHTA, CDR2 FQGNSA. In nucleotides, the CDR3 is TGTGCCAGCAGCTTACCCTCAGGGGGCCGGACAGATACGCAGTATTTT. As protein: CASSLPSGGRTDTQYF.

The chain employs TRBV7-8 and TRBJ1-5, with 8 bases that match TRBD1. This CDR3 is built from 16 residues. V lost 0 bases and J lost 4; bases outside the gene matches: 5. CDR1 is SGHVS and CDR2 is FQNEAQ in the germline V gene. CDR3 amino acids: CASSLASGGLNQPQHF. CDR3 DNA sequence: TGTGCCAGCAGCTTAGCGTCAGGGGGCCTTAATCAGCCCCAGCATTTT.

V gene TRBV29-1 combines with J gene TRBJ1-4; 9 bases align to TRBD1. J was trimmed by 6 bases and V by 7 bases; bases with no gene match: 3. The germline V gene has CDR1 SQVTM and CDR2 ANQGSEA. CDR3 length equals 12 residues. For the CDR3, the DNA is TGCAGCGCTGGACAGGGGCATGAAAAACTGTTTTTT. It specifies CSAGQGHEKLFF.

This chain uses TRBV2 with TRBJ1-1, with D maybe TRBD1 (6 bases). Germline lookup yields CDR1 SNHLY and CDR2 FYNNEI. This CDR3 is built from 14 residues. With 7 bases removed from V and 1 base from J, the gap between germline ends came to 13 bases. The CDR3 reads CASIPDSKNTEAFF. In nucleotides, the CDR3 is TGTGCCAGCATTCCGGACAGCAAGAACACTGAAGCTTTCTTT. Full variable domain (rest looked up from reference TRBV2 and TRBJ1-1): EPEVTQTPSHQVTQMGQEVILRCVPISNHLYFYWYRQILGQKVEFLVSFYNNEISEKSEIFDDQFSVERPDGSNFTLKIRSTKLEDSAMYFCASIPDSKNTEAFFGQGTRLTVV.

This clone was seen once. This chain links TRBV30 with TRBJ1-4, with D possibly being TRBD1 (6 bases). The CDR3 length is 13 residues. The V and J ends lost 0 bases and 10 bases respectively, with 12 bases between them. Germline CDR1 and CDR2: GTSNPN and SVGIG (reference sequence). CDR3 nucleotides: TGTGCCTGGAGTGTACAGGGTCGGGGAAAACTGTTTTTT. It yields the protein CAWSVQGRGKLFF. Full variable domain (missing parts from reference TRBV30 and TRBJ1-4): SQTIHQWPATLVQPVGSPLSLECTVEGTSNPNLYWYRQAAGRGLQLLFYSVGIGQISSEVPQNLSASRPQDRQFILSSKKLLLSDSGFYLCAWSVQGRGKLFFGSGTQLSVL.

V gene TRBV30 combines with J gene TRBJ2-1; TRBD2 agrees at 11 bases. Trimming removed 6 bases from V and 0 bases from J; junction bases left unmatched: 13. The CDR3 has 18 residues. Germline V gives CDR1 GTSNPN, CDR2 SVGIG (reference sequence). DNA for the CDR3: TGTGCCTGTGCCGTTGCGACTAGCGGGACACTCTCCTACAATGAGCAGTTCTTC. The encoded protein is CACAVATSGTLSYNEQFF.

The rearrangement links TRBV28 to TRBJ2-1; 9 bases agree with TRBD2. J lost 3 bases, V lost 2 bases, and 5 bases had no gene match. The CDR3 length is 16 residues. Germline values: CDR1 MDHEN, CDR2 SYDVKM. The CDR3 DNA follows: TGTGCCAGCAGTTTAAGGGTAGCGGGGGACTACAATGAGCAGTTCTTC. This sequence encodes CASSLRVAGDYNEQFF.

The chain carries TRBV7-2 and TRBJ1-5, with D possibly matching TRBD1 (5 bases). CDR1 and CDR2 from the germline V gene are SGHTA and FQGNSA. The CDR3 is 13 amino acids. Trimming cost V 5 bases and J 5 bases, with 10 bases left between them. This CDR3 reads CASSPDIYQPQHF. In DNA, the CDR3 is TGTGCCAGCAGCCCGGACATTTATCAGCCCCAGCATTTT.

The chain couples TRBV29-1 to TRBJ1-1; tentatively, D is TRBD1 (5 bases). The CDR3 contains 12 residues. Germline V lookup: CDR1 SQVTM, CDR2 ANQGSEA. V lost 6 bases to trimming and J lost 10 bases, with 18 bases between them. The CDR3 DNA follows: TGCAGCGTGACACCGCGGGACCTGGGAGCTTTCTTT. Translated, it gives CSVTPRDLGAFF.

The chain has TRBV7-2 and TRBJ1-5; possibly TRBD1 for D (6 bases). Germline-derived CDR1 and CDR2 are SGHTA and FQGNSA. The CDR3 is 18 residues long. Trimming took off 1 base at V and 0 bases at J, with 16 bases between the two ends. This CDR3 is CASSLGQQGSYSNQPQHF. The CDR3, as DNA: TGTGCCAGCAGCTTAGGTCAACAGGGCAGTTATAGCAATCAGCCCCAGCATTTT.

The chain combines TRBV3-1 (or the pseudogene TRBV3-2) with TRBJ2-1, with TRBD2 matching 14 bases. The germline CDR1 and CDR2 sequences are LGHDT and YNNKEL (reference sequence). V gave up 2 bases and J gave up 5 bases; unmatched junction bases: 5. The CDR3 totals 17 residues. The chain's CDR3 is CASSQPGLAGDHNEQFF. As DNA, the CDR3 is TGTGCCAGCAGCCAACCGGGACTAGCGGGAGATCACAATGAGCAGTTCTTC.

The V and J genes are TRBV5-5 and TRBJ2-4; D is possibly TRBD2 (6 bases). The CDR3 covers 15 residues. V lost 4 bases and J lost 11, with 22 bases in between. Germline CDR1 and CDR2: SGHKS and YYEKEE (reference sequence). CDR3 in amino acids: CASSLGDQPGGFQYF. DNA for the CDR3: TGTGCCAGCAGCCTCGGGGATCAGCCCGGGGGATTTCAGTACTTC.

This chain joins TRBV2 and TRBJ2-5, with D unclear. Trimming left V 6 bases short and J 5 bases short, with 7 bases between. The CDR3 consists of 11 residues. Germline CDR1 is SNHLY and CDR2 is FYNNEI. The CDR3 sequence: CASRIRETQYF. CDR3 nucleotide sequence: TGTGCCAGCAGGATACGGGAGACCCAGTACTTC.